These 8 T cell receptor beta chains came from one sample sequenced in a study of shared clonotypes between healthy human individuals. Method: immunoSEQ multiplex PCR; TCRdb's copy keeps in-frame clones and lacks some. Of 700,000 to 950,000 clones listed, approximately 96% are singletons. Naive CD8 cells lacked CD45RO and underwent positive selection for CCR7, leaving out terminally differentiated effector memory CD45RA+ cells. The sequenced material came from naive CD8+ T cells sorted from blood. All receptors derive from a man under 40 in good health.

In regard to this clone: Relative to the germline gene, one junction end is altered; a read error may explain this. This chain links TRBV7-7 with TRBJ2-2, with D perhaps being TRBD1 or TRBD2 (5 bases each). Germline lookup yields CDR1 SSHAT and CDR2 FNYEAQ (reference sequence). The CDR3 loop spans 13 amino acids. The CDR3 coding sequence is TGTGCTAGCAGCACGGGGACCACCGGGGAGCTGTTTTTT. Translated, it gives CASSTGTTGELFF.

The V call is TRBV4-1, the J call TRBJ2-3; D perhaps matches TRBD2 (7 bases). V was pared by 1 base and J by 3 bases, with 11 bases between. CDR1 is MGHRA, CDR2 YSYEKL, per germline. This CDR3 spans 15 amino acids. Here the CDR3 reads CASSQVEGGTDTQYF. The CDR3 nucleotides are TGCGCCAGCAGCCAAGTTGAGGGGGGGACAGATACGCAGTATTTT.

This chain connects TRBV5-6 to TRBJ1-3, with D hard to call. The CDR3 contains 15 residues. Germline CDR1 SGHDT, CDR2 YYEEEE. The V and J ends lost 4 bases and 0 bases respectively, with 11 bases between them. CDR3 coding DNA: TGTGCCAGCAGCACCGGACCGAACTCTGGAAACACCATATATTTT. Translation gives CASSTGPNSGNTIYF.

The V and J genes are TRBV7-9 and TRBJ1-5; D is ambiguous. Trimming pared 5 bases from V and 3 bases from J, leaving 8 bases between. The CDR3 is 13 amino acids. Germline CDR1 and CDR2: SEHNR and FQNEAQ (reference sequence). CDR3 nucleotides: TGTGCCAGCAGCGGGATGTACAATCAGCCCCAGCATTTT. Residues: CASSGMYNQPQHF.

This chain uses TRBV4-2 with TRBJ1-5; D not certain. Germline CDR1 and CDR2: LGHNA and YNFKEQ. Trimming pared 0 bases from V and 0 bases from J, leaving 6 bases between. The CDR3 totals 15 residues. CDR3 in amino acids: CASSQEWGSNQPQHF. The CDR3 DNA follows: TGTGCCAGCAGCCAAGAGTGGGGTAGCAATCAGCCCCAGCATTTT.

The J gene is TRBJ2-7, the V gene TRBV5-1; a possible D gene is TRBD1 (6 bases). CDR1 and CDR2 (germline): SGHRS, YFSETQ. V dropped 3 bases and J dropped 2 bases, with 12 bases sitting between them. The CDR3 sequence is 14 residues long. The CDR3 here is CASSWTVGAYEQYF. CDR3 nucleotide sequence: TGCGCCAGCAGCTGGACAGTAGGGGCCTACGAGCAGTACTTC.

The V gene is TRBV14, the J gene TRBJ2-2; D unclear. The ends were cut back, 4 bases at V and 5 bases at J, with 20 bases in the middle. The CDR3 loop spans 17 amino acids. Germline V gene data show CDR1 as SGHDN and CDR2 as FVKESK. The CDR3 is CASSRFTILTPTGELFF. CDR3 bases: TGTGCCAGCAGCCGGTTTACAATTTTGACACCGACCGGGGAGCTGTTTTTT.

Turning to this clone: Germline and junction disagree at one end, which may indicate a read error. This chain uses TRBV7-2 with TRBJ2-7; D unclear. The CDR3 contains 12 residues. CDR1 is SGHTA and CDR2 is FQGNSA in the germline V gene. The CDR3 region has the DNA TGTGCCAGCAGCCAAGGCTCCCACGAGCAGTACTTC. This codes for CASSQGSHEQYF.